One and the same sample provided the 25 T cell receptor beta chains below, sequenced in a study of blood T cell repertoires in COVID-19. Using immunoSEQ multiplex PCR, the repertoire was profiled, and TCRdb retains in-frame clones only, with some absent. The repertoire holds a few hundred thousand clones, around 82% seen once, with around 14% in the top ten. Sample: peripheral blood. These TCRs come from a person aged 65-85 years with COVID-19, enrolled during active disease.

The chain joins TRBV6-1 to TRBJ1-5; D possibly corresponds to TRBD1 (6 bases). V lost 2 bases and J 0 bases, leaving 14 bases between the germline ends. The CDR3 contains 17 residues. Germline V gene data show CDR1 as MNHNS and CDR2 as SASEGT. In nucleotides, the CDR3 is TGTGCCAGCAGTGAAATTACAGGGTCCCATAGCAATCAGCCCCAGCATTTT. Its translation is CASSEITGSHSNQPQHF.

Written as DNA, the CDR3 is TGTGCCAGCAGGCCCGGGGGTAGCGGGGCGAACACCGGGGAGCTGTTTTTT. Translating it yields CASRPGGSGANTGELFF. J is TRBJ2-2 and V is TRBV7-3; 8 bases line up with TRBD2. The CDR3 contains 17 residues. CDR1 is SGHTA, CDR2 FQGTGA, per germline. The J segment lost 0 bases and the V segment lost 6 bases, leaving 9 bases of the junction unmatched.

The genes are TRBV29-1 and TRBJ2-4; D gene unclear. V was cut by 6 bases and J by 6 bases, with 15 bases left in between. This CDR3 contains 13 residues. The germline gives CDR1 SQVTM, CDR2 ANQGSEA. The chain's CDR3 is CSVQWRFGNIQYF. CDR3 bases: TGCAGCGTCCAGTGGAGATTTGGAAACATTCAGTACTTC.

The genes are TRBV5-4 and TRBJ2-3; no reliable D call. This CDR3 has 13 residues. CDR1 and CDR2 (germline): SGHNT, YYREEE (reference sequence). V lost 0 bases to trimming and J lost 6 bases, with 8 bases between them. As DNA, the CDR3 is TGTGCCAGCAGCTTGGCCGGGTACGATACGCAGTATTTT. It specifies CASSLAGYDTQYF.

The chain employs TRBV13 and TRBJ2-1, with 12 positions matching TRBD2. V was clipped by 5 bases and J by 3 bases; unmatched bases: 8. The CDR3 totals 17 residues. Germline lookup yields CDR1 PRHDT and CDR2 FYEKMQ (reference sequence). DNA of the CDR3: TGTGCCAGCAGCCGAGGACTAGCGGGATTTAGCTACAATGAGCAGTTCTTC. Translation gives CASSRGLAGFSYNEQFF.

The chain links TRBV18 to TRBJ2-3; 9 nucleotides agree with TRBD1. Germline V gives CDR1 KGHSH, CDR2 LQKENI. The ends lost 3 bases at V and 5 bases at J; junction bases unmatched: 9. This CDR3 is built from 16 residues. The CDR3, as DNA: TGTGCCAGCTCACCCCCTGCGACAGGGGGTAAAGATACGCAGTATTTT. Protein sequence: CASSPPATGGKDTQYF.

This clone came up once. J is TRBJ1-2 and V is TRBV6-1, with a tentative D call TRBD1 (6 bases). The germline gives CDR1 MNHNS, CDR2 SASEGT. This CDR3 region has 15 residues. With 1 base removed from V and 0 bases from J, the gap between germline ends came to 9 bases. CDR3: CASSEVRGTNYGYTF. In DNA, the CDR3 is TGTGCCAGCAGTGAAGTTAGGGGGACTAACTATGGCTACACCTTC.

The genes are TRBV9 and TRBJ2-2; weak D call: TRBD1 (6 bases). Trimming pared 3 bases from V and 1 base from J, leaving 10 bases between. Germline V gene data show CDR1 as SGDLS and CDR2 as YYNGEE. The CDR3 totals 15 residues. The CDR3 DNA is TGTGCCAGCAGCGGACCGGGACAGAACACCGGGGAGCTGTTTTTT. It yields the protein CASSGPGQNTGELFF.

This clone was counted only a few times. This sequence joins TRBV7-9 and TRBJ1-1; TRBD1 agrees at 9 bases. Per germline, CDR1 SEHNR and CDR2 FQNEAQ (reference sequence). J lost 3 bases, V lost 3 bases, and 8 bases had no gene match. The CDR3 extends over 16 amino acids. In nucleotides, the CDR3 is TGTGCCAGCAGCTTTCCGGGACAGGGAGCTGACACTGAAGCTTTCTTT. Its translation is CASSFPGQGADTEAFF.

In its sample, this clone was seen once. The chain has TRBV3-1 (or the pseudogene TRBV3-2) and TRBJ2-1; 10 positions match TRBD2. This CDR3 contains 19 residues. The V segment lost 0 bases and the J segment 6 bases; nucleotides outside the gene matches: 14. Germline V gene data show CDR1 as LGHDT and CDR2 as YNNKEL (reference sequence). The CDR3 loop is CASSQEGASGGTSINEQFF. CDR3 nucleotides: TGTGCCAGCAGCCAAGAGGGGGCTAGCGGGGGAACGTCGATCAATGAGCAGTTCTTC.

This clone has only one observation. The chain is built from TRBV18 and TRBJ2-3; D perhaps matches TRBD2 (6 bases). The CDR3 length is 13 residues. Trimming shortened V by 2 bases and J by 5 bases, and 8 bases separated the two germline ends. Germline V gives CDR1 KGHSH, CDR2 LQKENI. In DNA, the CDR3 is TGTGCCAGCTCACCAGGAGGGCAAGATACGCAGTATTTT. Translating gives CASSPGGQDTQYF.

The rearrangement links TRBV24-1 to TRBJ2-2, with 11 bases lining up with TRBD1. V was clipped by 10 bases and J by 8 bases; unmatched bases: 2. CDR1 and CDR2 from the germline V gene are KGHDR and SFDVKD. The CDR3 extends over 12 amino acids. CDR3 sequence (DNA): TGTGCCACGGACAGGGGGCTAGGGGAGCTGTTTTTT. This gives the protein CATDRGLGELFF.

V usage is TRBV6-5 and J usage is TRBJ1-6; 7 nucleotides match TRBD1. The V gene's germline CDR1 is MNHEY and CDR2 SVGAGI. The CDR3 is 14 residues long. Trimming removed 6 bases from V and 9 bases from J; junction bases left unmatched: 8. The CDR3 coding sequence is TGTGCCAGCAGGCAGGGGACAGAGATTTCACCCCTCCACTTT. It specifies CASRQGTEISPLHF.

The genes are TRBV29-1 and TRBJ2-7; D perhaps matches TRBD2 (7 bases). The CDR3 length is 15 residues. Trimming took 4 bases from V and 5 from J, leaving 21 bases between them. Germline V gene data show CDR1 as SQVTM and CDR2 as ANQGSEA. CDR3 nucleotides: TGCAGCGTTGGGGGGGGCGGGGCCATGCCTCACGAGCAGTACTTC. Translating gives CSVGGGGAMPHEQYF.

This chain connects TRBV6-6 to TRBJ1-6; the D gene is possibly TRBD1 (5 bases). V gave up 5 bases and J gave up 10 bases, with 18 bases separating them. The CDR3 has 15 residues. CDR1 is MNHNY, CDR2 SVGAGI, per germline (reference sequence). CDR3: CASSRQAGGSSPLHF. The CDR3 DNA is TGTGCCAGCAGTCGCCAGGCGGGGGGTTCGTCACCCCTCCACTTT.

The chain couples TRBV7-9 to TRBJ1-2; maybe TRBD1 (6 bases). CDR1 is SEHNR and CDR2 is FQNEAQ in the germline V gene (reference sequence). V was clipped by 3 bases and J by 4 bases, with 12 bases between them. CDR3 length equals 14 residues. The CDR3 region has the DNA TGTGCCAGCAGCTTGCGACAGGAGCTCTATGGCTACACCTTC. Translating it yields CASSLRQELYGYTF.

This chain uses TRBV6-2 or TRBV6-3 with TRBJ2-7, with 9 bases aligning to TRBD2. In germline, CDR1 is MNHEY, CDR2 SVGEGT. V shed 2 bases and J 8 bases; nucleotides not matched to a gene: 7. CDR3 length: 14 residues. The CDR3 reads CASSYAGGGVKQYF. CDR3 coding DNA: TGTGCCAGCAGTTACGCCGGCGGGGGGGTTAAGCAGTACTTC.

This chain joins TRBV1 and TRBJ1-2. TRBV1 is flagged as a pseudogene. The CDR3 has 15 amino acids. The CDR3 reads CTSSLTTLANYGYTF. The DNA for the CDR3 is TGCACCAGCAGCCTTACGACGCTAGCTAACTATGGCTACACCTTC.

V usage is TRBV27 and J usage is TRBJ1-2, with 11 bases identical to TRBD1. The CDR3 loop spans 14 amino acids. Per germline, CDR1 MNHEY and CDR2 SMNVEV (reference sequence). The ends lost 5 bases at V and 4 bases at J; junction bases unmatched: 3. CDR3 residues: CASSGQGAIYGYTF. The DNA of the CDR3 is TGTGCCAGCAGTGGACAGGGGGCGATCTATGGCTACACCTTC.

The V gene is TRBV30, the J gene TRBJ1-6, with D perhaps matching TRBD1 (6 bases). The V end lost 1 base, the J end lost 5 bases, and 9 bases lay between the germline ends. The CDR3 totals 14 residues. CDR1 and CDR2 (germline): GTSNPN, SVGIG (reference sequence). This CDR3 reads CAWSGDIDNSPLHF. DNA of the CDR3: TGTGCCTGGAGTGGGGACATTGATAATTCACCCCTCCACTTT. The full variable domain, with the rest looked up from reference TRBV30 and TRBJ1-6, is SQTIHQWPATLVQPVGSPLSLECTVEGTSNPNLYWYRQAAGRGLQLLFYSVGIGQISSEVPQNLSASRPQDRQFILSSKKLLLSDSGFYLCAWSGDIDNSPLHFGNGTRLTVT.

The genes are TRBV2 and TRBJ2-5, with 10 bases fitting TRBD2. Germline values: CDR1 SNHLY, CDR2 FYNNEI. CDR3 length equals 16 residues. The V gene end was trimmed by 2 bases and the J gene end by 5 bases; junction bases not matched to a gene: 8. The CDR3 is CASSEWLAGEVETQYF. The CDR3 DNA is TGTGCCAGCAGTGAATGGCTAGCGGGGGAGGTTGAGACCCAGTACTTC. Full variable domain (rest looked up from reference TRBV2 and TRBJ2-5): EPEVTQTPSHQVTQMGQEVILRCVPISNHLYFYWYRQILGQKVEFLVSFYNNEISEKSEIFDDQFSVERPDGSNFTLKIRSTKLEDSAMYFCASSEWLAGEVETQYFGPGTRLLVL.

The genes are TRBV19 and TRBJ1-2; TRBD1 matches at 9 bases. Germline CDR1 is LNHDA and CDR2 is SQIVND (reference sequence). The CDR3 extends over 16 amino acids. V lost 6 bases and J lost 3; bases outside the gene matches: 11. This CDR3 reads CASRSRDRVRDYGYTF. CDR3 DNA sequence: TGTGCCAGTAGGTCCCGGGACAGGGTGCGTGACTATGGCTACACCTTC.

This sequence joins TRBV5-1 and TRBJ2-1; 15 bases match TRBD2. After removal of 3 bases from V and 6 bases from J, the junction contained 7 bases not matched to a gene. Germline V gene lookup returns CDR1 SGHRS and CDR2 YFSETQ. The CDR3 is made up of 17 amino acids. The CDR3 loop is CASSSGLAGGRINEQFF. CDR3 DNA sequence: TGCGCCAGCAGCTCTGGACTAGCGGGAGGGCGAATCAATGAGCAGTTCTTC.

This clone was seen just once. The chain couples TRBV14 to TRBJ2-1, with D tentatively TRBD1 (5 bases). With 3 bases removed from V and 4 bases from J, the gap between germline ends came to 16 bases. The CDR3 length is 16 residues. Germline V gene lookup returns CDR1 SGHDN and CDR2 FVKESK. The CDR3 is CASSHQGPILYNEQFF. The CDR3 nucleotides read TGTGCCAGCAGCCACCAGGGCCCAATCCTATACAATGAGCAGTTCTTC.

This clone was counted many times. This chain joins TRBV9 and TRBJ1-3; D is undetermined. The CDR3 sequence is 15 residues long. The germline V gene has CDR1 SGDLS and CDR2 YYNGEE. V lost 4 bases to trimming and J lost 0 bases, with 11 bases between them. The CDR3 is CASSITTSSGNTIYF. CDR3 nucleotide sequence: TGTGCCAGCAGCATAACAACCAGCTCTGGAAACACCATATATTTT.